This T cell receptor beta chain was observed in a study of shared clonotypes between healthy human individuals. V dropped 1 base and J dropped 5 bases, with 14 bases sitting between them. Germline CDR1 is SEHNR and CDR2 is FQNEAQ (reference sequence). The CDR3 has 15 residues. Only CD45RO-negative cells positively selected for CCR7 counted as naive CD8 cells, so terminally differentiated effector memory CD45RA+ cells were excluded. Those who donated were healthy HIV-negative adults, with no recent acute infections or vaccinations reported. Profiling relied on immunoSEQ multiplex PCR, and the TCRdb table lists in-frame clones only, not all of them. The table includes 1.5 million to 2.5 million clones, about 95% detected once.

Sequenced input: naive CD8+ T cells sorted from blood. The clonotype originates from a man aged 18 to 30 in good health. The rearrangement links TRBV7-9 to TRBJ2-5; a weak D match, TRBD2 (5 bases). The CDR3 region has the DNA TGTGCCAGCAGCTTAGTCCCAACAGCGGCGGAGACCCAGTACTTC. This gives the protein CASSLVPTAAETQYF.